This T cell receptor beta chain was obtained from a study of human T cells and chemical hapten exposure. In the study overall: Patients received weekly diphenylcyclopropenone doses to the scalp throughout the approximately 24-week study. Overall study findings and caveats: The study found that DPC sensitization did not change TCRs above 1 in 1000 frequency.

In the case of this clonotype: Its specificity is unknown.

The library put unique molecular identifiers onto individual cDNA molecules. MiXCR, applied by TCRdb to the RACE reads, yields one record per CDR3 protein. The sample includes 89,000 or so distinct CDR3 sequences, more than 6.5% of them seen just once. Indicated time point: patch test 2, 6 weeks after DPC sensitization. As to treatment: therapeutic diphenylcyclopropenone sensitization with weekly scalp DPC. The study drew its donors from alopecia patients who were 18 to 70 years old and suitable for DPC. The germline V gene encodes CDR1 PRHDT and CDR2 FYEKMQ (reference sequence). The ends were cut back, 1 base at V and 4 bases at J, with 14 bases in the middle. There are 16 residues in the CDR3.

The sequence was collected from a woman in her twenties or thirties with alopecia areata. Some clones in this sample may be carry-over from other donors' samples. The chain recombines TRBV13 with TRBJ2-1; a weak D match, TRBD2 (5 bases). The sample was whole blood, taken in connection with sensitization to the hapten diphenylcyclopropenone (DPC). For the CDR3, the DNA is TGTGCCAGCAGCTTAGACTCTCGGGGATTGTACAATGAGCAGTTCTTC. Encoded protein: CASSLDSRGLYNEQFF.